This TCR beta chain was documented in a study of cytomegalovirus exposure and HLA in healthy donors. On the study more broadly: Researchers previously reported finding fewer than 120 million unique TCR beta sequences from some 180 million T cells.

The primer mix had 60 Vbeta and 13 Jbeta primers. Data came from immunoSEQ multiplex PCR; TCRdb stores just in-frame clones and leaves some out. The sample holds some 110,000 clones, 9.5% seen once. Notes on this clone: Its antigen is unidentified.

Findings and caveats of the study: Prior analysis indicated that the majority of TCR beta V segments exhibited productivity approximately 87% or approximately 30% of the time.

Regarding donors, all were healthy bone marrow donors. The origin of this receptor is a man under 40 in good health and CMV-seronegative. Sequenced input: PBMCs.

The CDR3 reads CASSMVQGVDGYTF. CDR3 DNA sequence: TGTGCCAGTAGTATGGTGCAGGGTGTCGATGGCTACACCTTC. The chain is built from TRBV19 and TRBJ1-2; a possible D gene is TRBD1 (5 bases). Between the trimmed V and J ends, which lost 3 bases and 6 bases, there was a span of 14 bases. Germline CDR1 and CDR2: LNHDA and SQIVND (reference sequence). The CDR3 is 14 residues long.